This T cell receptor (beta chain) was recorded in a study of cytomegalovirus exposure and HLA in healthy donors. This CDR3 is 14 amino acids long. Germline values: CDR1 MNHEY, CDR2 SVGAGI. The trim removed 1 base at V and 7 bases at J, leaving 6 bases unmatched. The PCR employed 60 Vbeta primers together with 13 Jbeta primers. Profiling relied on immunoSEQ multiplex PCR, and the TCRdb table lists in-frame clones only, not all of them. The sample records about 140,000 clones, around 80% being singletons. Study outcomes and limitations: Exclusion applied to some V segments, including TRBV6-2 and TRBV6-3, as they were indistinguishable.

Regarding this clone: Its specificity is unknown.

Healthy bone marrow donors formed the donor group. The sample consisted of PBMCs. The TCR comes from a man younger than 45 in good health and CMV-seronegative. The chain uses TRBV6-5 and TRBJ2-7, with 8 bases aligning to TRBD1. The CDR3 is CASSYWQGAGEQYF. DNA of the CDR3: TGTGCCAGCAGTTACTGGCAGGGGGCGGGGGAGCAGTACTTC.